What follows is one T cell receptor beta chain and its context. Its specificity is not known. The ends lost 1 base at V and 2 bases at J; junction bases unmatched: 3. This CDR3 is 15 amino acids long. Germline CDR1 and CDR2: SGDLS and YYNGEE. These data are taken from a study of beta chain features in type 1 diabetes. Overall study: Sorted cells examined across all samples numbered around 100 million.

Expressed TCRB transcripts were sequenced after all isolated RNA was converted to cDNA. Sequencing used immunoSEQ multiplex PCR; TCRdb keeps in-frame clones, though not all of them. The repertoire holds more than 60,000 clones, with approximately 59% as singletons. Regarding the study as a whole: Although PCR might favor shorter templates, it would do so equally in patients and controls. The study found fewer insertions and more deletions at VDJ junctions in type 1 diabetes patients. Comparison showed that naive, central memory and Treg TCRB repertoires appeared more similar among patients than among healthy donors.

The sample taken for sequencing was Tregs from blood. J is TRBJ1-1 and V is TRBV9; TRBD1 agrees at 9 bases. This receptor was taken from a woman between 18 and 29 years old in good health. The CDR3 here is CASSVTTGGNTEAFF. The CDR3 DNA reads TGTGCCAGCAGCGTAACCACAGGGGGCAACACTGAAGCTTTCTTT. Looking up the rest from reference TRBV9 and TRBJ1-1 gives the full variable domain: DSGVTQTPKHLITATGQRVTLRCSPRSGDLSVYWYQQSLDQGLQFLIQYYNGEERAKGNILERFSAQQFPDLHSELNLSSLELGDSALYFCASSVTTGGNTEAFFGQGTRLTVV.